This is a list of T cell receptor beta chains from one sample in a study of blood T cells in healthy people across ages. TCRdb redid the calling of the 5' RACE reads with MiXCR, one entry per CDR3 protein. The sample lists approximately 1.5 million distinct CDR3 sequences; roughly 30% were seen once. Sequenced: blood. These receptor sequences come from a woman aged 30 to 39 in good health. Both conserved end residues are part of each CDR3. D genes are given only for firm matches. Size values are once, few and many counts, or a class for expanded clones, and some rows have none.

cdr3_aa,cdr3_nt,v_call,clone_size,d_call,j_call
CSAPNPTQETQYF,TGCAGTGCCCCCAATCCCACCCAAGAGACCCAGTACTTC,TRBV20-1,many,NA,TRBJ2-5
CASSLVGSGGSGANVLTF,TGTGCCAGCAGCTTAGTAGGCTCCGGAGGGTCTGGGGCCAACGTCCTGACTTTC,TRBV7-9,NA,NA,TRBJ2-6
CATSRDFGTSWYEQYF,TGTGCCACCAGCAGAGACTTCGGGACTAGTTGGTACGAGCAGTACTTC,TRBV15,once,TRBD2,TRBJ2-7
CASSLSGNQPQHF,TGTGCCAGCAGTTTATCAGGGAATCAGCCCCAGCATTTT,TRBV12-3/TRBV12-4,many,NA,TRBJ1-5
CSARWDRGSYEQYF,TGCAGTGCTAGATGGGACAGGGGTTCCTACGAGCAGTACTTC,TRBV20-1,few,TRBD1,TRBJ2-7
CASSGLAAPYEQYF,TGTGCCAGCAGTGGACTAGCGGCGCCCTACGAGCAGTACTTC,TRBV7-9,NA,TRBD2,TRBJ2-7
CASSSQPSRTGYDGYTF,TGTGCCAGCAGCTCCCAGCCCTCACGTACAGGGTATGACGGCTACACCTTC,TRBV7-3,NA,NA,TRBJ1-2
CASRGGGGQSYNEQFF,TGTGCCAGCAGGGGGGGCGGGGGGCAATCCTACAATGAGCAGTTCTTC,TRBV2,few,TRBD2,TRBJ2-1
CATSVPKGETQYF,TGTGCCACCAGTGTCCCGAAGGGCGAGACCCAGTACTTC,TRBV24-1,NA,NA,TRBJ2-5
CASSQDRGGPQFF,TGTGCCAGCAGCCAAGATCGCGGCGGGCCGCAGTTCTTC,TRBV14,NA,NA,TRBJ2-1
CASSFLAGDVADTQYF,TGTGCCAGCAGTTTTTTAGCGGGAGATGTGGCAGATACGCAGTATTTT,TRBV27,NA,TRBD2,TRBJ2-3
CASSYSFTAGAGGQETQYF,TGTGCCAGCAGTTACTCGTTTACGGCAGGGGCGGGTGGACAAGAGACCCAGTACTTC,TRBV6-5,few,NA,TRBJ2-5
CASSRLSTDTQYF,TGCGCCAGCAGCCGCCTTAGCACAGATACGCAGTATTTT,TRBV5-1,many,NA,TRBJ2-3
CASSAALRLAGRDTQYF,TGTGCCAGCAGCGCCGCCCTACGACTAGCGGGGAGAGATACGCAGTATTTT,TRBV7-9,few,TRBD2,TRBJ2-3
CASSPPAGLPAYF,TGTGCCAGCAGCCCGCCGGCGGGACTCCCGGCGTATTTT,TRBV11-1,few,NA,TRBJ2-3
CASTIRGGVGNQPQHF,TGTGCCAGCACCATTAGGGGGGGGGTTGGCAATCAGCCCCAGCATTTT,TRBV7-8,few,NA,TRBJ1-5
CATKGGRAGYEQFF,TGTGCCACCAAAGGCGGGAGGGCCGGTTATGAGCAGTTCTTC,TRBV24-1,few,TRBD2,TRBJ2-1
CASSLIRPVDNEQFF,TGCGCCAGCAGCTTGATCCGGCCGGTGGACAATGAGCAGTTCTTC,TRBV5-1,NA,NA,TRBJ2-1
CASSLSNSGNTIYF,TGTGCCAGCAGTTTATCAAACTCTGGAAACACCATATATTTT,TRBV27,NA,NA,TRBJ1-3
CASSLTAGGTHEQYF,TGTGCCAGCAGCTTAACAGCGGGGGGGACCCACGAGCAGTACTTC,TRBV7-2,many,TRBD2,TRBJ2-7
CASSKISRVKDLYEQYF,TGTGCCAGCAGCAAAATTTCAAGGGTAAAAGACCTCTACGAGCAGTACTTC,TRBV21-1,many,NA,TRBJ2-7
CATSDIGETQYF,TGTGCCACCAGTGATATCGGAGAGACCCAGTACTTC,TRBV24-1,NA,NA,TRBJ2-5
CASSILGTRNEQFF,TGTGCCAGCAGTATCCTCGGGACTCGCAATGAGCAGTTCTTC,TRBV27,NA,NA,TRBJ2-1
CASRARAGYGYTF,TGTGCCAGCAGGGCCCGGGCGGGGTATGGCTACACCTTC,TRBV6-1,few,NA,TRBJ1-2
CASSGTSAKNIQYF,TGCGCCAGCAGCGGGACTAGCGCCAAAAACATTCAGTACTTC,TRBV5-1,few,TRBD2,TRBJ2-4
CSAQSQGNTEAFF,TGCAGTGCTCAATCACAGGGTAACACTGAAGCTTTCTTT,TRBV20-1,few,NA,TRBJ1-1
CASSLWGSTSYEQYF,TGTGCCAGCAGCTTATGGGGCAGTACCTCCTACGAGCAGTACTTC,TRBV5-6,NA,NA,TRBJ2-7
CASSLVVAGDPEQYF,TGTGCCAGCAGCTTAGTAGTAGCGGGAGACCCCGAGCAGTACTTC,TRBV7-9,few,TRBD2,TRBJ2-7
CASSPRLGGKTQYF,TGTGCCAGCAGCCCCCGGCTGGGGGGAAAGACCCAGTACTTC,TRBV13,NA,NA,TRBJ2-5